This record concerns one TCR beta chain sequence. Source study methods: Quantification of nucleated cells was approximated via reference gene primer amplification. The assay was immunoSEQ multiplex PCR, and TCRdb's table has in-frame clones only and misses some. D and trimming come from the DNA, and the V and J calls and clone size come from that table. Of approximately 120,000 clones detected, approximately 90% appear once; the ten largest clones hold about 1.1%. The entry originates in a study of blood T cell repertoires in COVID-19. Study-wide context: The United States, Italy and Spain provided the acute and convalescent COVID-19 samples. T cells, B-cell-depleted T cells, or PBMCs supplied cDNA or gDNA.

CDR1 SGHNT and CDR2 YYREEE come from the germline V gene (reference sequence). The V gene end was trimmed by 3 bases and the J gene end by 8 bases; junction bases not matched to a gene: 6. The CDR3 contains 15 residues. The clonotype was recovered from a human donor in a cohort sampled during active COVID-19. The chain couples TRBV5-4 to TRBJ1-6; 9 bases are shared with TRBD1. Material for sequencing was peripheral blood. The CDR3 loop is CASSSEQGADSPLHF. CDR3 nucleotides: TGTGCCAGCAGCTCAGAACAGGGGGCCGATTCACCCCTCCACTTT.